Listed here is a single T cell receptor (beta chain). Its antigen is not identified. This sample was taken from a study of OX40 agonist ivuxolimab in advanced cancers. About the study: An agonistic human IgG2 monoclonal antibody against OX40 (CD134) was given. Of the patients, three showed partial responses, one with hepatocellular carcinoma and two with cutaneous melanoma. Study results and caveats: The mean number of expanded clones was higher in CD8+ T cells than in CD4+. Among patients with partial responses at 0.1-3.0 mg/kg, clonal expansion was among the lowest.

The germline V gene encodes CDR1 SGHAT and CDR2 FQNNGV. The CDR3 extends over 18 amino acids. Trimming cost V 1 base and J 0 bases; bases outside gene matches: 4. Clones were sequenced by immunoSEQ multiplex PCR, and TCRdb holds only the in-frame ones, with some missing. This table has roughly 19,000 clones, around 80% appearing once. The specimen was CD4+ or CD8+ T cells sorted from blood, collected in a trial of the OX40 agonist ivuxolimab. The chain combines TRBV11-2 with TRBJ2-1; 12 nucleotides agree with TRBD2. The source is an adult with an advanced solid tumor such as melanoma, head and neck, liver or kidney cancer. As DNA, the CDR3 is TGTGCCAGCAGCTTAGGTTGGACTAGCGGGGTCTCCTACAATGAGCAGTTCTTC. Amino acids: CASSLGWTSGVSYNEQFF.